These T cell receptor beta chains were read from a single sample in a study of response to subunit inactivated influenza vaccine. A single record per CDR3 protein comes from TCRdb applying MiXCR to the RT-PCR reads. The sample shows about 150,000 distinct CDR3 sequences, approximately 11% of them seen only once. The material sequenced was CD8+ T cells sorted from PBMCs, taken less than 30 months after vaccination. Receptor source: a man between 50 and 75 years old who received an inactivated influenza vaccine. Each CDR3 is given with its conserved first and last residue. The D gene is left open where the match is weak. Clone size is shown for a subset of rows, as once, few, many or a class of expanded clone.

V gene: TRBV27
clone size: few
CDR3 length: 14
D gene: -
J gene: TRBJ2-7
CDR3 DNA: TGTGCCAGCAGTTTAATTCCCCAATCCTACGAGCAGTACTTC
CDR3 protein: CASSLIPQSYEQYF

V gene: TRBV12-3/TRBV12-4
clone size: many
CDR3 length: 14
D gene: -
J gene: TRBJ1-1
CDR3 DNA: TGTGCCAGCAGTCCCAGGGACTGGAACACTGAAGCTTTCTTT
CDR3 protein: CASSPRDWNTEAFF

V gene: TRBV20-1
clone size: few
CDR3 length: 12
D gene: -
J gene: TRBJ2-7
CDR3 DNA: TGCAGTGCTCAGACAGGCTCCTACGAGCAGTACTTC
CDR3 protein: CSAQTGSYEQYF

V gene: TRBV11-2
clone size: -
CDR3 length: 12
D gene: -
J gene: TRBJ1-1
CDR3 DNA: TGTGCCAGCAGAGAGGGGGGTTCTGAAGCTTTCTTT
CDR3 protein: CASREGGSEAFF

V gene: TRBV24-1
clone size: -
CDR3 length: 14
D gene: -
J gene: TRBJ2-3
CDR3 DNA: TGTGCCACCAGTGACTGGGACAGCACAGATACGCAGTATTTT
CDR3 protein: CATSDWDSTDTQYF

V gene: TRBV28
clone size: few
CDR3 length: 16
D gene: TRBD2
J gene: TRBJ2-5
CDR3 DNA: TGTGCCAGCAGTTTTCCCACTAGCGGGGGAGAAGAGACCCAGTACTTC
CDR3 protein: CASSFPTSGGEETQYF

V gene: TRBV6-2/TRBV6-3
clone size: -
CDR3 length: 16
D gene: TRBD1
J gene: TRBJ2-7
CDR3 DNA: TGTGCCAGCAGTTACTCCCGGGACAGAGGGTCCTACGAGCAGTACTTC
CDR3 protein: CASSYSRDRGSYEQYF

V gene: TRBV2
clone size: few
CDR3 length: 15
D gene: TRBD2
J gene: TRBJ2-7
CDR3 DNA: TGTGCCAGCAGTGTTAGCGGGGGGGCCTTCTACGAGCAGTACTTC
CDR3 protein: CASSVSGGAFYEQYF

V gene: TRBV11-2
clone size: few
CDR3 length: 13
D gene: -
J gene: TRBJ2-7
CDR3 DNA: TGTGCCAGCAGCCTGCAGGGACTCTACGAGCAGTACTTC
CDR3 protein: CASSLQGLYEQYF

V gene: TRBV2
clone size: -
CDR3 length: 13
D gene: -
J gene: TRBJ2-1
CDR3 DNA: TGTGCCAACTCTGGGACGGCCCTCCATGAGCAGTTCTTC
CDR3 protein: CANSGTALHEQFF

V gene: TRBV5-1
clone size: many
CDR3 length: 15
D gene: TRBD1
J gene: TRBJ2-2
CDR3 DNA: TGCGCCAGCAGCGGGACAGGGGCGAACACCGGGGAGCTGTTTTTT
CDR3 protein: CASSGTGANTGELFF

V gene: TRBV20-1
clone size: -
CDR3 length: 12
D gene: -
J gene: TRBJ2-5
CDR3 DNA: TGCAGTGCTAGATGGGGGGAGAAGACCCAGTACTTC
CDR3 protein: CSARWGEKTQYF

V gene: TRBV15
clone size: -
CDR3 length: 13
D gene: -
J gene: TRBJ2-7
CDR3 DNA: TGTGCCACCAGCAGAGACAGATCCTACGAGCAGTACTTC
CDR3 protein: CATSRDRSYEQYF

V gene: TRBV9
clone size: few
CDR3 length: 15
D gene: TRBD2
J gene: TRBJ2-1
CDR3 DNA: TGTGCCAGCAGCGTAGCTGGACTAGCGGGAAATGAGCAGTTCTTC
CDR3 protein: CASSVAGLAGNEQFF

V gene: TRBV28
clone size: -
CDR3 length: 18
D gene: TRBD2
J gene: TRBJ2-3
CDR3 DNA: TGTGCCAGCAGTTTAAAAAGGTCTAGCGGGAGGGAGGCAGATACGCAGTATTTT
CDR3 protein: CASSLKRSSGREADTQYF

V gene: TRBV11-1
clone size: few
CDR3 length: 18
D gene: TRBD1
J gene: TRBJ2-1
CDR3 DNA: TGTGCCAGCAGCTCACAGGGGGCGCGGGTAAGCTCCTACAATGAGCAGTTCTTC
CDR3 protein: CASSSQGARVSSYNEQFF

V gene: TRBV29-1
clone size: few
CDR3 length: 14
D gene: TRBD1
J gene: TRBJ1-2
CDR3 DNA: TGCAGCGTAGGTTCGGACAGGCAGTACTATGGCTACACCTTC
CDR3 protein: CSVGSDRQYYGYTF

V gene: TRBV20-1
clone size: -
CDR3 length: 11
D gene: -
J gene: TRBJ1-2
CDR3 DNA: TGCAGTGCCGTGGACAGCTATGGCTACACCTTC
CDR3 protein: CSAVDSYGYTF

V gene: TRBV9
clone size: -
CDR3 length: 16
D gene: TRBD2
J gene: TRBJ2-3
CDR3 DNA: TGTGCCAGCAGCGATCTCGGCGGGGGGCCCACAGATACGCAGTATTTT
CDR3 protein: CASSDLGGGPTDTQYF

V gene: TRBV27
clone size: -
CDR3 length: 15
D gene: -
J gene: TRBJ2-3
CDR3 DNA: TGTGCCAGCAGTCCGAATATTGGATCGTCAGATACGCAGTATTTT
CDR3 protein: CASSPNIGSSDTQYF

V gene: TRBV13
clone size: few
CDR3 length: 14
D gene: TRBD1
J gene: TRBJ2-5
CDR3 DNA: TGTGCCAGCAGCTTGAGACAGGGGGAGGAGACCCAGTACTTC
CDR3 protein: CASSLRQGEETQYF

V gene: TRBV28
clone size: -
CDR3 length: 14
D gene: -
J gene: TRBJ2-7
CDR3 DNA: TGTGCCAGCAGTTTATTTGGGGAACCCTACAAGCAGTACTTC
CDR3 protein: CASSLFGEPYKQYF

V gene: TRBV9
clone size: many
CDR3 length: 16
D gene: TRBD2
J gene: TRBJ2-2
CDR3 DNA: TGTGCCAGCAGCGTAGGGACTAGCGGGTCGTACGGGGAGCTGTTTTTT
CDR3 protein: CASSVGTSGSYGELFF

V gene: TRBV28
clone size: few
CDR3 length: 17
D gene: TRBD2
J gene: TRBJ2-1
CDR3 DNA: TGTGCCAGCAGTTTCCTGGGACTAGCGGGAGGGCCGGGTGAGCAGTTCTTC
CDR3 protein: CASSFLGLAGGPGEQFF

V gene: TRBV18
clone size: -
CDR3 length: 14
D gene: -
J gene: TRBJ2-6
CDR3 DNA: TGTGCCAGCTCACGAACTTCAGGGGCCAACGTCCTGACTTTC
CDR3 protein: CASSRTSGANVLTF

V gene: TRBV12-3/TRBV12-4
clone size: few
CDR3 length: 13
D gene: -
J gene: TRBJ2-1
CDR3 DNA: TGTGCCAGCAGTTCGTCATGGGGTAATGAGCAGTTCTTC
CDR3 protein: CASSSSWGNEQFF

V gene: TRBV7-6
clone size: -
CDR3 length: 15
D gene: TRBD2
J gene: TRBJ2-1
CDR3 DNA: TGTGCCAGCAGCTTAGCGCCCGGGACTAACAATGAGCAGTTCTTC
CDR3 protein: CASSLAPGTNNEQFF

V gene: TRBV20-1
clone size: many
CDR3 length: 17
D gene: TRBD2
J gene: TRBJ2-1
CDR3 DNA: TGCAGTGCTAGAGATCTAACTAGCGGGGGGCTATACAATGAGCAGTTCTTC
CDR3 protein: CSARDLTSGGLYNEQFF

V gene: TRBV12-3/TRBV12-4
clone size: -
CDR3 length: 14
D gene: -
J gene: TRBJ1-4
CDR3 DNA: TGTGCCAGCAGGGCAGCAGGGCCGGGTGAAAAACTGTTTTTT
CDR3 protein: CASRAAGPGEKLFF

V gene: TRBV6-1
clone size: -
CDR3 length: 13
D gene: -
J gene: TRBJ2-7
CDR3 DNA: TGTGCCAGCAGGCCGGGACTTTCCTACGAGCAGTACTTC
CDR3 protein: CASRPGLSYEQYF

V gene: TRBV29-1
clone size: many
CDR3 length: 11
D gene: -
J gene: TRBJ2-7
CDR3 DNA: TGCAGCGTTGAAAAAAACTACGAGCAGTACTTC
CDR3 protein: CSVEKNYEQYF

V gene: TRBV4-3
clone size: many
CDR3 length: 15
D gene: -
J gene: TRBJ2-1
CDR3 DNA: TGCGCCAGCAGCCAAGATTTCGCGACGGCCAATGAGCAGTTCTTC
CDR3 protein: CASSQDFATANEQFF

V gene: TRBV5-5
clone size: -
CDR3 length: 15
D gene: -
J gene: TRBJ2-7
CDR3 DNA: TGTGCCAGCAGCCCGGGACGTGAAATCTCCTACGAGCAGTACTTC
CDR3 protein: CASSPGREISYEQYF

V gene: TRBV11-3
clone size: -
CDR3 length: 18
D gene: -
J gene: TRBJ2-3
CDR3 DNA: TGTGCCAGCAGCTTTGTCGTCATAGGGGACACAAGAACAGATACGCAGTATTTT
CDR3 protein: CASSFVVIGDTRTDTQYF

V gene: TRBV6-2/TRBV6-3
clone size: -
CDR3 length: 14
D gene: -
J gene: TRBJ2-5
CDR3 DNA: TGTGCCAGCAGTTATCTGAGCGATCAAGAGACCCAGTACTTC
CDR3 protein: CASSYLSDQETQYF

V gene: TRBV6-1
clone size: many
CDR3 length: 12
D gene: -
J gene: TRBJ2-1
CDR3 DNA: TGTGCCAGCAGTGGTTCCAACAATGAGCAGTTCTTC
CDR3 protein: CASSGSNNEQFF

V gene: TRBV12-3/TRBV12-4
clone size: -
CDR3 length: 13
D gene: -
J gene: TRBJ2-1
CDR3 DNA: TGTGCCAGCAGTTTCAACAGGTACAATGAGCAGTTCTTC
CDR3 protein: CASSFNRYNEQFF

V gene: TRBV29-1
clone size: few
CDR3 length: 13
D gene: -
J gene: TRBJ2-7
CDR3 DNA: TGCAGCGCCCGTTCGTCGGACCTCGGGGAGCAGTACTTC
CDR3 protein: CSARSSDLGEQYF

V gene: TRBV20-1
clone size: -
CDR3 length: 16
D gene: TRBD1
J gene: TRBJ1-1
CDR3 DNA: TGCAGTGCTAGAGATGTGGGACAGGGGGCTTTGACTGAAGCTTTCTTT
CDR3 protein: CSARDVGQGALTEAFF

V gene: TRBV12-3/TRBV12-4
clone size: many
CDR3 length: 16
D gene: -
J gene: TRBJ1-5
CDR3 DNA: TGTGCCAGCAGTCTGGATGGACATTCCGCCAATCAGCCCCAGCATTTT
CDR3 protein: CASSLDGHSANQPQHF

V gene: TRBV3-1
clone size: many
CDR3 length: 16
D gene: -
J gene: TRBJ1-5
CDR3 DNA: TGTGCCAGCAGCCCGGACCTGGTTAGGGTTGGTCAGCCCCAGCATTTT
CDR3 protein: CASSPDLVRVGQPQHF

V gene: TRBV5-1
clone size: few
CDR3 length: 14
D gene: TRBD1
J gene: TRBJ1-1
CDR3 DNA: TGCGCCAGCAGCTTAACAGGGGGCGCGAATGAAGCTTTCTTT
CDR3 protein: CASSLTGGANEAFF

V gene: TRBV5-8
clone size: few
CDR3 length: 14
D gene: TRBD1
J gene: TRBJ1-4
CDR3 DNA: TGTGCCAGCAGCTACGGGACAGGCCTAGAAAAACTGTTTTTT
CDR3 protein: CASSYGTGLEKLFF

V gene: TRBV13
clone size: few
CDR3 length: 19
D gene: TRBD2
J gene: TRBJ2-1
CDR3 DNA: TGTGCCAGCAGCCCCCCAATAGGGACTAGCGGGAGGGACAACAATGAGCAGTTCTTC
CDR3 protein: CASSPPIGTSGRDNNEQFF

V gene: TRBV7-7
clone size: few
CDR3 length: 12
D gene: -
J gene: TRBJ2-1
CDR3 DNA: TGTGCTAGCAGCTTGGGGGGCGAGGAGCAGTTCTTC
CDR3 protein: CASSLGGEEQFF

V gene: TRBV7-2
clone size: few
CDR3 length: 16
D gene: -
J gene: TRBJ2-3
CDR3 DNA: TGTGCCAGCAGCCTAGAAACAGGGTACTACACAGATACGCAGTATTTT
CDR3 protein: CASSLETGYYTDTQYF

V gene: TRBV9
clone size: few
CDR3 length: 16
D gene: TRBD2
J gene: TRBJ2-5
CDR3 DNA: TGTGCCAGCAGCCACTCGGCGGGAGGGCCCCGGGAGACCCAGTACTTC
CDR3 protein: CASSHSAGGPRETQYF

V gene: TRBV3-1
clone size: -
CDR3 length: 16
D gene: TRBD2
J gene: TRBJ2-1
CDR3 DNA: TGTGCCAGCAGCCAAGATAGCGGGAAGTCCTACAATGAGCAGTTCTTC
CDR3 protein: CASSQDSGKSYNEQFF

V gene: TRBV21-1
clone size: many
CDR3 length: 17
D gene: -
J gene: TRBJ2-1
CDR3 DNA: TGTGCCAGCAGCAAAGTGGTTAGCGGGAGGGCCCGGGGTGAGCAGTTCTTC
CDR3 protein: CASSKVVSGRARGEQFF

V gene: TRBV28
clone size: many
CDR3 length: 15
D gene: -
J gene: TRBJ2-3
CDR3 DNA: TGTGCCAGCATCCCCCGGGGGCGCTTAACAGATACGCAGTATTTT
CDR3 protein: CASIPRGRLTDTQYF

V gene: TRBV12-3/TRBV12-4
clone size: few
CDR3 length: 14
D gene: TRBD1
J gene: TRBJ2-2
CDR3 DNA: TGTGCCAGCACCGGGACAGGGTTTACCGGGGAGCTGTTTTTT
CDR3 protein: CASTGTGFTGELFF

V gene: TRBV4-1
clone size: few
CDR3 length: 13
D gene: -
J gene: TRBJ2-1
CDR3 DNA: TGCGCCAGCAGCCAAGTCCAGTACAATGAGCAGTTCTTC
CDR3 protein: CASSQVQYNEQFF

V gene: TRBV9
clone size: -
CDR3 length: 15
D gene: TRBD2
J gene: TRBJ2-1
CDR3 DNA: TGTGCCAGCAGCGTAGCTGGGGGAGGGAGCAATGAGCAGTTCTTC
CDR3 protein: CASSVAGGGSNEQFF

V gene: TRBV27
clone size: many
CDR3 length: 15
D gene: TRBD1
J gene: TRBJ2-7
CDR3 DNA: TGTGCCAGCAGCATTTACCCGGGACAGGGCTACGAGCAGTACTTC
CDR3 protein: CASSIYPGQGYEQYF